These 27 T cell receptor beta chains were sequenced from one sample in a study of memory CD4+ T cells and cytomegalovirus serostatus. The sort gate was single viable CD3+CD4+CD8-CD45RO+ cells for memory CD4+ T cells. TCRdb keeps only in-frame clones here, not all; method: immunoSEQ multiplex PCR. The table includes under 85,000 clones, around 78% detected once. Sequenced input: memory CD4+ T cells from blood. These receptors were collected from an adult in good health and CMV-seropositive.

This chain's CDR3 is CASSGSGENSPLHF. CDR3 bases: TGTGCCAGCAGCGGCTCAGGGGAGAATTCACCCCTCCACTTT. The genes are TRBV11-3 and TRBJ1-6; TRBD1 might be the D (6 bases). The CDR3 covers 14 residues. Germline V lookup: CDR1 SGHNT, CDR2 YENEEA. V lost 5 bases and J 7 bases, leaving 12 bases between the germline ends. The full variable domain, in which reference TRBV11-3 and TRBJ1-6 provide the parts outside the CDR3, is EAGVVQSPRYKIIEKKQPVAFWCNPISGHNTLYWYLQNLGQGPELLIRYENEEAVDDSQLPKDRFSAERLKGVDSTLKIQPAELGDSAVYLCASSGSGENSPLHFGNGTRLTVT.

J is TRBJ1-2 and V is TRBV6-1; D perhaps matches TRBD1 (5 bases). Germline lookup yields CDR1 MNHNS and CDR2 SASEGT. Trimming shortened V by 5 bases and J by 3 bases, and 16 bases separated the two germline ends. This CDR3 is 15 amino acids long. CDR3 in DNA: TGTGCCAGCAGTTCCCGGGACCCCACGGACTATGGCTACACCTTC. This codes for CASSSRDPTDYGYTF.

The chain is built from TRBV19 and TRBJ2-1; D is uncertain. Germline V gives CDR1 LNHDA, CDR2 SQIVND (reference sequence). V was pared by 4 bases and J by 9 bases, with 22 bases between. The CDR3 has 16 residues. As DNA, the CDR3 is TGTGCCAGTAGTAGCCCCGGTCTAGTCCCATCGAGTGAGCAGTTCTTC. Protein product: CASSSPGLVPSSEQFF.

J is TRBJ1-4 and V is TRBV7-2, with TRBD1 as a possible D gene (6 bases). The CDR3 has 14 amino acids. Trimming removed 0 bases at V and 9 bases at J, with 11 bases between. CDR1 SGHTA and CDR2 FQGNSA come from the germline V gene. The CDR3 loop is CASSLAGGRQKLFF. The CDR3 bases are TGTGCCAGCAGCTTAGCCGGGGGCAGGCAAAAACTGTTTTTT.

The chain joins TRBV7-2 to TRBJ2-1; D is unclear. Trimming left V 2 bases short and J 8 bases short, with 10 bases between. CDR1 is SGHTA, CDR2 FQGNSA, per germline. The CDR3 has 13 residues. CDR3 DNA sequence: TGTGCCAGCAGCTTATTTCCCATCCATGAGCAGTTCTTC. Translating it yields CASSLFPIHEQFF.

The V call is TRBV5-5, the J call TRBJ1-5; D is perhaps TRBD1 (6 bases). CDR1 is SGHKS, CDR2 YYEKEE, per germline (reference sequence). V lost 4 bases and J lost 5, with 22 bases in between. The CDR3 contains 17 residues. The CDR3 sequence: CASSPVGTGIGDQPQHF. The CDR3 DNA reads TGTGCCAGCAGCCCAGTGGGAACAGGGATAGGCGATCAGCCCCAGCATTTT.

There are a few counts of this clone. This chain connects TRBV18 to TRBJ2-5; D not certain. The CDR3 spans 16 residues. V was cut by 3 bases and J by 2 bases, with 16 bases left in between. Germline CDR1 KGHSH, CDR2 LQKENI. The DNA for the CDR3 is TGTGCCAGCTCACCGTCCGAAGGTGGCCCACAAGAGACCCAGTACTTC. Protein sequence: CASSPSEGGPQETQYF.

The rearrangement links TRBV7-2 to TRBJ1-6; D gene unclear. Germline CDR1 and CDR2: SGHTA and FQGNSA. The CDR3 consists of 15 residues. The V end was cut by 5 bases, the J end by 10 bases, with 18 bases between. The CDR3 spells CASSPTAGVGSPLHF. The DNA of the CDR3 is TGTGCCAGCAGCCCGACTGCCGGGGTGGGCTCACCCCTCCACTTT. Full variable domain (missing parts from reference TRBV7-2 and TRBJ1-6): GAGVSQSPSNKVTEKGKDVELRCDPISGHTALYWYRQSLGQGLEFLIYFQGNSAPDKSGLPSDRFSAERTGGSVSTLTIQRTQQEDSAVYLCASSPTAGVGSPLHFGNGTRLTVT.

The CDR3 nucleotides read TGTGCCAGCAGCGGGACCACTTTGGCCTACGAGCAGTACTTC. Protein product: CASSGTTLAYEQYF. The chain employs TRBV5-5 and TRBJ2-7, with D possibly being TRBD1 or TRBD2 (5 bases each). The germline V gene has CDR1 SGHKS and CDR2 YYEKEE (reference sequence). This CDR3 has 14 residues. The ends were cut back, 4 bases at V and 2 bases at J, with 13 bases in the middle.

This clone was recorded once. The gene calls are TRBV7-2 and TRBJ2-1, with 10 bases matching TRBD2. The V gene end was trimmed by 5 bases and the J gene end by 5 bases; junction bases not matched to a gene: 3. The CDR3 runs to 14 residues. CDR1 SGHTA and CDR2 FQGNSA come from the germline V gene. In DNA form, the CDR3 reads TGTGCCAGCAGCCGAAGCGGGAGGGACAATGAGCAGTTCTTC. Its protein product is CASSRSGRDNEQFF.

The chain recombines TRBV5-4 with TRBJ2-3; no clear D. Germline V gives CDR1 SGHNT, CDR2 YYREEE (reference sequence). The CDR3 runs to 15 residues. Trimming removed 4 bases from V and 0 bases from J, with 12 bases in between. As DNA, the CDR3 is TGTGCCAGCAGCCTCACCCTGGTTAGCACAGATACGCAGTATTTT. Protein: CASSLTLVSTDTQYF.

The chain is built from TRBV11-2 and TRBJ2-2; D remains ambiguous. The CDR3 is made up of 14 amino acids. Between the trimmed V and J ends, which lost 1 base and 3 bases, there was a span of 6 bases. Per germline, CDR1 SGHAT and CDR2 FQNNGV. Here the CDR3 DNA reads TGTGCCAGCAGCTTAGCAGGAGACACCGGGGAGCTGTTTTTT. This codes for CASSLAGDTGELFF.

The chain links TRBV6-1 to TRBJ1-5, with D uncertain. Germline V gives CDR1 MNHNS, CDR2 SASEGT. The CDR3 is 14 amino acids. Trimming removed 4 bases from V and 3 bases from J, with 10 bases in between. Here the CDR3 reads CASSGVLSNQPQHF. The CDR3 DNA reads TGTGCCAGCAGTGGCGTTCTGTCCAATCAGCCCCAGCATTTT.

The V call is TRBV30, the J call TRBJ2-2; D not certain. V was clipped by 2 bases and J by 5 bases, with 6 bases between them. Germline V CDR1 and CDR2: GTSNPN, SVGIG (reference sequence). The length of the CDR3 is 12 residues. DNA of the CDR3: TGTGCCTGGAGTACTTATACCGGGGAGCTGTTTTTT. Translating gives CAWSTYTGELFF.

This clone counts as medium-sized. This chain connects TRBV7-6 to TRBJ1-6; no firm D call. The CDR3 is 12 amino acids. CDR1 and CDR2 from the germline V gene are SGHVS and FNYEAQ. Trimming stripped 5 bases from V and 3 bases from J, with 2 bases between. The CDR3 loop is CASSLYNSPLHF. CDR3 bases: TGTGCCAGCAGCCTCTATAATTCACCCCTCCACTTT.

The rearrangement links TRBV6-5 to TRBJ1-2; TRBD1 matches at 7 bases. V lost 5 bases, J lost 0 bases, and 6 bases stayed unmatched. The CDR3 extends over 15 amino acids. CDR1 MNHEY and CDR2 SVGAGI come from the germline V gene. This CDR3 reads CASSLQQGTNYGYTF. For the CDR3, the DNA is TGTGCCAGCAGTCTACAACAGGGGACTAACTATGGCTACACCTTC.

The genes are TRBV28 and TRBJ1-2, with 9 bases lining up with TRBD1. CDR1 is MDHEN, CDR2 SYDVKM, per germline. V shed 10 bases and J 6 bases; nucleotides not matched to a gene: 9. CDR3 size: 13 residues. The CDR3 loop is CATLRDRADGYTF. The CDR3 nucleotides read TGTGCCACCTTAAGGGACAGGGCTGATGGCTACACCTTC.

The rearrangement joins TRBV10-3 to TRBJ1-2; 7 bases are shared with TRBD1. CDR3 length equals 15 residues. V lost 4 bases and J lost 1; bases outside the gene matches: 6. Germline CDR1 is ENHRY and CDR2 is SYGVKD. Here the CDR3 DNA reads TGTGCCATCAGTGGGGGACAGAGGATTAACTATGGCTACACCTTC. The encoded protein is CAISGGQRINYGYTF.

This chain links TRBV5-4 with TRBJ1-3; D gene ambiguous. This CDR3 region has 15 residues. Germline-derived CDR1 and CDR2 are SGHNT and YYREEE (reference sequence). V lost 2 bases and J lost 3, with 12 bases in between. DNA of the CDR3: TGTGCCAGCAGCTTTGACGGCCGATTTGGAAACACCATATATTTT. It translates to CASSFDGRFGNTIYF.

V is TRBV19 and J is TRBJ1-3, with D possibly TRBD1 on 6 matching bases. Germline lookup yields CDR1 LNHDA and CDR2 SQIVND (reference sequence). The CDR3 consists of 15 residues. The V end lost 6 bases, the J end lost 0 bases, and 12 bases lay between the germline ends. CDR3 coding DNA: TGTGCCAGTAGAGGGGGAATTAGCTCTGGAAACACCATATATTTT. Protein: CASRGGISSGNTIYF.

The rearrangement links TRBV29-1 to TRBJ2-3; D gene unclear. Trimming removed 4 bases at V and 5 bases at J, with 13 bases between. Germline values: CDR1 SQVTM, CDR2 ANQGSEA. The CDR3 is 13 residues long. This CDR3 reads CSVGAYMEDTQYF. DNA of the CDR3: TGCAGCGTTGGGGCCTACATGGAAGATACGCAGTATTTT.

The chain recombines TRBV2 with TRBJ1-3, with a possible D match to TRBD1 (6 bases). Between the trimmed V and J ends, which lost 8 bases and 4 bases, there was a span of 18 bases. This CDR3 has 15 amino acids. The V gene's germline CDR1 is SNHLY and CDR2 FYNNEI. The CDR3 sequence: CASGLGGFGGNTIYF. The CDR3 DNA follows: TGTGCCAGCGGATTGGGGGGCTTTGGGGGAAACACCATATATTTT. Based on the CDR3 plus reference TRBV2 and TRBJ1-3, the full variable domain is EPEVTQTPSHQVTQMGQEVILRCVPISNHLYFYWYRQILGQKVEFLVSFYNNEISEKSEIFDDQFSVERPDGSNFTLKIRSTKLEDSAMYFCASGLGGFGGNTIYFGEGSWLTVV.

V and J are TRBV7-2 and TRBJ2-1; TRBD2 is a possible D gene (6 bases). The CDR3 loop spans 15 amino acids. V was pared by 3 bases and J by 2 bases, with 11 bases between. Germline assignment: CDR1 SGHTA and CDR2 FQGNSA. CDR3 amino acids: CASSFSGGPYNEQFF. CDR3 bases: TGTGCCAGCAGCTTTAGCGGTGGGCCCTACAATGAGCAGTTCTTC.

The chain couples TRBV6-5 to TRBJ1-2; possibly TRBD1 for D (5 bases). The germline V gene encodes CDR1 MNHEY and CDR2 SVGAGI. The CDR3 is 12 residues long. V was shortened by 6 bases and J by 3 bases, with 8 bases between the two germline ends. The CDR3 is CASRDRDYGYTF. CDR3 DNA sequence: TGTGCCAGCAGAGACAGAGACTATGGCTACACCTTC.

V and J are TRBV10-3 and TRBJ1-1; no clear D gene. In germline, CDR1 is ENHRY, CDR2 SYGVKD. The CDR3 is made up of 12 amino acids. V gave up 6 bases and J gave up 7 bases, with 12 bases separating them. The CDR3: CAIRVDTGEAFF. DNA for the CDR3: TGTGCCATCAGGGTTGACACGGGTGAAGCTTTCTTT.

The chain is built from TRBV5-1 and TRBJ2-1, with 9 bases lining up with TRBD2. This CDR3 has 16 amino acids. Trimming took 2 bases from V and 5 from J; bases not matched to a gene: 8. From germline, CDR1 is SGHRS and CDR2 YFSETQ. CDR3 DNA sequence: TGCGCCAGCAGCTTAGGGCGGGGACTAGCACACAATGAGCAGTTCTTC. It codes for CASSLGRGLAHNEQFF.

The V gene is TRBV19, the J gene TRBJ2-3; no firm D call. Per the germline V gene, CDR1 is LNHDA and CDR2 is SQIVND (reference sequence). CDR3 length: 13 residues. Trimming took 5 bases from V and 3 from J, leaving 9 bases between them. The CDR3, as DNA: TGTGCCAGTAGTTTATCCGGGACAGATACGCAGTATTTT. Its protein product is CASSLSGTDTQYF. Variable domain in full (rest from reference TRBV19 and TRBJ2-3): DGGITQSPKYLFRKEGQNVTLSCEQNLNHDAMYWYRQDPGQGLRLIYYSQIVNDFQKGDIAEGYSVSREKKESFPLTVTSAQKNPTAFYLCASSLSGTDTQYFGPGTRLTVL.